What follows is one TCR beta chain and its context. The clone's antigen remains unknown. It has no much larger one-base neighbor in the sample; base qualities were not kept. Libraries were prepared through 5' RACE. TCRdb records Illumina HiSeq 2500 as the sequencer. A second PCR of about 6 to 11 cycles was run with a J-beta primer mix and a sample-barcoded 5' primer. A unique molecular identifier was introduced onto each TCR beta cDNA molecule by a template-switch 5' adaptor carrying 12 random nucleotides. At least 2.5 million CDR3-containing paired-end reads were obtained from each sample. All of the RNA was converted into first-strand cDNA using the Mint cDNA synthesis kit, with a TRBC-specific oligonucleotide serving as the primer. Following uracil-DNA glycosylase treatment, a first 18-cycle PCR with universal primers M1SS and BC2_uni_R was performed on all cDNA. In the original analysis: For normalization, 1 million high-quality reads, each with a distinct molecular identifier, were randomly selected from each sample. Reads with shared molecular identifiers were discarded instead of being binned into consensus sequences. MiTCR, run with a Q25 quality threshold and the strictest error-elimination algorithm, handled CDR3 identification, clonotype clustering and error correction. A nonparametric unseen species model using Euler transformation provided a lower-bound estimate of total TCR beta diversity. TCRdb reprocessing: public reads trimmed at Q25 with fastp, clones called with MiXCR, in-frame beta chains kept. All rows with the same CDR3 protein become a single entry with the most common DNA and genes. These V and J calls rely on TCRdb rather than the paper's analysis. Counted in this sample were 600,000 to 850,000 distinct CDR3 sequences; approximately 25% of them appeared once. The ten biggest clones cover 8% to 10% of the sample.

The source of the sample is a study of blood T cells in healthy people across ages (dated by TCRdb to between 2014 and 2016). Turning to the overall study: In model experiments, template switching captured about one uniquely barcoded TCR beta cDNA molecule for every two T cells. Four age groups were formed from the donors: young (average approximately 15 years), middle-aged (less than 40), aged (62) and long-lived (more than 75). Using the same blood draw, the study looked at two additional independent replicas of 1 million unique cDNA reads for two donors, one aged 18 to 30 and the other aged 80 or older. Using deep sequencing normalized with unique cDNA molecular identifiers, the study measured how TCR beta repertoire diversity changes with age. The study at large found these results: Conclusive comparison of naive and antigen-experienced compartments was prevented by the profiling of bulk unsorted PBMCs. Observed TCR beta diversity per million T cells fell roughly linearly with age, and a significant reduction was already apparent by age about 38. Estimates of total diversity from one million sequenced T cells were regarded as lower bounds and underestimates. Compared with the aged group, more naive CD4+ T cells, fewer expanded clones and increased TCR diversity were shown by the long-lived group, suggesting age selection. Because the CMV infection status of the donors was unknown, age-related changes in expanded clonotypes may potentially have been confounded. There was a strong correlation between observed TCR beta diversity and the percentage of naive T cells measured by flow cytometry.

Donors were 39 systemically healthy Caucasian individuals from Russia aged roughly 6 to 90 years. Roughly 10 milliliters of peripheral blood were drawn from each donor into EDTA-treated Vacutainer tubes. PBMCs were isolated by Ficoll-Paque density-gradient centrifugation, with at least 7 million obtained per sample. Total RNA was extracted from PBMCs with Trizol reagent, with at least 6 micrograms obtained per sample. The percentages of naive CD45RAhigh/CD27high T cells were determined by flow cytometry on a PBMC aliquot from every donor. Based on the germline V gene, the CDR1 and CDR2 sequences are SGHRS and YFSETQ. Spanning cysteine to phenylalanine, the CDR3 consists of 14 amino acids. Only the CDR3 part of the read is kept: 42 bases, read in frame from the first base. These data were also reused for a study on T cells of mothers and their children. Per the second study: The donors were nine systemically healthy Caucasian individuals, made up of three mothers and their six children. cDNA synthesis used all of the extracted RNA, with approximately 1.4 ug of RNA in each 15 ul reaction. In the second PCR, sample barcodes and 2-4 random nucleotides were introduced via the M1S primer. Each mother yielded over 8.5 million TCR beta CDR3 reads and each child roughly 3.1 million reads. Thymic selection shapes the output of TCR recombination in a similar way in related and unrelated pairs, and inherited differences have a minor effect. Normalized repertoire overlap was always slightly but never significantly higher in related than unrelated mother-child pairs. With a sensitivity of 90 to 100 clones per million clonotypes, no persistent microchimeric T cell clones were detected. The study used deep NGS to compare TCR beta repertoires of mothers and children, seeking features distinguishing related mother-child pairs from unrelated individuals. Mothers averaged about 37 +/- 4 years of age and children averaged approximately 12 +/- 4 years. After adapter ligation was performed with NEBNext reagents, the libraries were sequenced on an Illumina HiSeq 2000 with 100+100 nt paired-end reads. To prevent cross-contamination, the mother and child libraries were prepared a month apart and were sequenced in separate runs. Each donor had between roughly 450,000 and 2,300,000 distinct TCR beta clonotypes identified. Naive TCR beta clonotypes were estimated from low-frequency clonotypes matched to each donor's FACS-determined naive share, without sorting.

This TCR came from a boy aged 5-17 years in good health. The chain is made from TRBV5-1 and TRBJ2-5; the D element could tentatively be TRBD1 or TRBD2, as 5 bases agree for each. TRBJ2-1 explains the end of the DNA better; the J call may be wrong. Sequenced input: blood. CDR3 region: CASSLGDQVNEQFF. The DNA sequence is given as TGCGCCAGCAGCTTGGGGGACCAGGTGAATGAGCAGTTCTTC.